These 32 T cell receptor beta chains originate from one sample sequenced in a study of read filtering for tumor transcriptome and immune sequencing. Molecular barcoded adaptors covering alpha/delta and beta/gamma chains were used on around 370 ng RNA. Via MiXCR, TCRdb re-called the reads, giving one row per CDR3 protein. The table has under 60,000 distinct CDR3 sequences, roughly a fifth seen once. The sample taken for sequencing was a population of CD138-negative cells sorted from bone marrow. Receptors were obtained from a donor at least 40 years old with multiple myeloma.

This clonotype came up a few times. V usage is TRBV19 and J usage is TRBJ1-5; D is possibly TRBD1 (6 bases). Germline CDR1 is LNHDA and CDR2 is SQIVND (reference sequence). The V end lost 3 bases, the J end lost 7 bases, and 13 bases lay between the germline ends. The CDR3 spans 14 residues. CDR3 region: CASSMGQGRQPQHF. In nucleotides, the CDR3 is TGTGCCAGTAGTATGGGGCAGGGGCGACAGCCCCAGCATTTT.

This clonotype has at least ten counts. CDR3 residues: CSAPHSSGANVLTF. The CDR3 DNA is TGCAGTGCTCCACATAGCTCTGGGGCCAACGTCCTGACTTTC. V is TRBV20-1 and J is TRBJ2-6; D unresolved. Germline V CDR1 and CDR2: DFQATT, SNEGSKA (reference sequence). This CDR3 has 14 residues. V was trimmed by 5 bases and J by 0 bases, leaving 8 bases between them.

This clonotype was seen at least ten times. V gene TRBV20-1 combines with J gene TRBJ2-7; 10 positions agree with TRBD2. Trimming removed 3 bases from V and 0 bases from J; junction bases left unmatched: 2. From germline, CDR1 is DFQATT and CDR2 SNEGSKA (reference sequence). This CDR3 contains 14 residues. CDR3 coding DNA: TGCAGTGCTAGTAGCGGGGGGAGCTCCTACGAGCAGTACTTC. As protein: CSASSGGSSYEQYF.

This clonotype appeared many times. The chain is built from TRBV29-1 and TRBJ2-1; TRBD2 might be the D (6 bases). CDR3 length: 12 residues. V dropped 8 bases and J dropped 4 bases, with 12 bases sitting between them. Per the germline V gene, CDR1 is SQVTM and CDR2 is ANQGSEA. The CDR3 sequence is CSLSGGYNEQFF. The CDR3 DNA is TGCAGCCTCTCCGGGGGTTACAATGAGCAGTTCTTC.

This clonotype was seen once. The V gene is TRBV5-4, the J gene TRBJ2-1; D is unclear. This CDR3 is 16 amino acids long. The germline gives CDR1 SGHNT, CDR2 YYREEE (reference sequence). Trimming pared 0 bases from V and 5 bases from J, leaving 15 bases between. The CDR3 sequence is CASSLEVSRSNNEQFF. In DNA, the CDR3 is TGTGCCAGCAGCTTGGAAGTAAGCCGTTCCAACAATGAGCAGTTCTTC.

Ten or more counts support this clonotype. The CDR3 sequence: CAIGGTEEYEQYF. The CDR3 nucleotides read TGTGCCATCGGCGGGACAGAGGAATACGAGCAGTACTTC. The chain uses TRBV10-3 and TRBJ2-7, with a tentative D call TRBD1 (7 bases). V lost 8 bases and J 4 bases, leaving 15 bases between the germline ends. The germline gives CDR1 ENHRY, CDR2 SYGVKD. This CDR3 is built from 13 residues.

This clonotype was seen at least ten times. The chain recombines TRBV12-3 or TRBV12-4 with TRBJ1-1; D perhaps matches TRBD1 (6 bases). V was cut by 7 bases and J by 1 base, with 10 bases left in between. This CDR3 has 13 residues. CDR3 in amino acids: CASNRAGNTEAFF. The CDR3 DNA reads as TGTGCCAGCAACAGGGCAGGGAACACTGAAGCTTTCTTT.

This clonotype appeared many times. The chain combines TRBV20-1 with TRBJ2-3; 9 bases are shared with TRBD2. The CDR3 totals 15 residues. The ends lost 5 bases at V and 1 base at J; junction bases unmatched: 7. Germline CDR1 is DFQATT and CDR2 is SNEGSKA (reference sequence). The CDR3 is CSAGGSSGGTDTQYF. CDR3 nucleotide sequence: TGCAGTGCTGGAGGGTCTAGCGGGGGCACAGATACGCAGTATTTT.

Worth noting for this clonotype: A much larger clone differs by one base, so this may be a read error. The V call is TRBV6-2 or TRBV6-3, the J call TRBJ1-6, with TRBD1 identical over 7 bases. The CDR3 extends over 14 amino acids. Per the germline V gene, CDR1 is MNHEY and CDR2 is SVGEGT. This chain's CDR3 is CASSRDSTNTPLHF. The CDR3 DNA is TGTGCCAGCAGTCGGGACAGTACTAATACACCCCTCCACTTT.

This clonotype was found many times. Compared with germline, one end of the junction differs, possibly owing to a read error. This chain joins TRBV7-7 and TRBJ2-1, with D possibly called TRBD1 or TRBD2 (5 bases each). This CDR3 is built from 13 residues. Germline V gene data show CDR1 as SSHAT and CDR2 as FNYEAQ (reference sequence). CDR3: CASSPGTRNEQFF. The DNA of the CDR3 is TGTGCTAGCAGCCCCGGGACGCGAAATGAGCAGTTCTTC.

This clonotype was counted a single time. V and J are TRBV15 and TRBJ2-5, with a possible D match to TRBD2 (5 bases). Trimming left V 3 bases short and J 9 bases short, with 14 bases between. The CDR3 contains 13 residues. CDR1 LNHNV and CDR2 YYDKDF come from the germline V gene (reference sequence). Here the CDR3 DNA reads TGTGCCACCAGCAGTCTGGCCGTGAGGGCCCAGTACTTC. This encodes CATSSLAVRAQYF.

This clonotype has ten or more counts. The rearrangement links TRBV29-1 to TRBJ2-2; unclear D gene. V shed 4 bases and J shed 0 bases, with 6 bases lying between them. From germline, CDR1 is SQVTM and CDR2 ANQGSEA. The CDR3 spans 13 residues. CDR3 in amino acids: CSVVSPNTGELFF. CDR3 DNA sequence: TGCAGCGTTGTAAGTCCGAACACCGGGGAGCTGTTTTTT.

At least ten counts were recorded for this clonotype. This may be a read error, as it is one base from a much larger clone. The genes are TRBV2 and TRBJ2-1; D might be TRBD1 (6 bases). Germline CDR1 reads SNHLY; CDR2 reads FYNNEI. Trimming stripped 10 bases from V and 0 bases from J, with 13 bases between. The CDR3 has 14 amino acids. The CDR3 loop reads CANRDGSSYNEQFF. The CDR3 coding sequence is TGTGCCAACAGGGATGGGAGCTCCTACAATGAGCAGTTCTTC.

The genes are TRBV6-1 and TRBJ2-3, with 9 bases lining up with TRBD2. V gave up 8 bases and J gave up 1 base; unmatched junction bases: 4. CDR1 MNHNS and CDR2 SASEGT come from the germline V gene. The CDR3 is 14 residues long. CDR3 DNA: TGTGCCAGCTCGTGGACTAGCGGCACAGATACGCAGTATTTT. It yields the protein CASSWTSGTDTQYF.

Within the sample, this clonotype is medium-sized (0.01 to 0.1%). The chain recombines TRBV6-2 or TRBV6-3 with TRBJ2-1; D unclear. The germline V gene has CDR1 MNHEY and CDR2 SVGEGT. V was clipped by 6 bases and J by 9 bases, with 18 bases between them. The CDR3 is made up of 14 amino acids. The CDR3 DNA reads TGTGCCAGCAGCTCAGGCCTTGTGGATGCTGAGCAGTTCTTC. As protein: CASSSGLVDAEQFF.

This clonotype appeared many times. J is TRBJ2-3 and V is TRBV7-9; D not resolved. CDR3 length: 14 amino acids. Germline V gives CDR1 SEHNR, CDR2 FQNEAQ (reference sequence). Trimming pared 5 bases from V and 0 bases from J, leaving 9 bases between. The CDR3 DNA reads TGTGCCAGCAGCAAGACACCTAGCACAGATACGCAGTATTTT. Amino acid sequence: CASSKTPSTDTQYF.

The chain combines TRBV20-1 with TRBJ2-1, with D unresolved. Germline values: CDR1 DFQATT, CDR2 SNEGSKA (reference sequence). This CDR3 is built from 13 residues. CDR3 nucleotides: TGCGATATTGAAGGAAGCTCCTACAATGAGCAGTTCTTC. Protein sequence: CDIEGSSYNEQFF.

In the case of this clonotype: This likely stems from a read error, as it lies one base from a far larger clone. The chain is built from TRBV7-8 and TRBJ1-6, with 7 nucleotides matching TRBD1. The CDR3 loop spans 12 amino acids. CDR1 and CDR2 (germline): SGHVS, FQNEAQ. The CDR3 nucleotides read TGTGCCGGCAGCGACAGGGATTCACCCCTCCACTTT. Protein: CAGSDRDSPLHF.

This clonotype was seen a handful of times. The chain links TRBV25-1 to TRBJ2-3; no reliable D call. V lost 8 bases, J lost 0 bases, and 9 bases lay in between. Germline CDR1 reads MGHDK; CDR2 reads SYGVNS. The CDR3 covers 13 residues. The chain's CDR3 is CASGWASTDTQYF. CDR3 nucleotides: TGTGCCAGCGGGTGGGCTAGCACAGATACGCAGTATTTT.

Many counts were recorded for this clonotype. The rearrangement joins TRBV5-4 to TRBJ2-3, with D possibly TRBD2 on 5 matching bases. Germline loops: CDR1 SGHNT, CDR2 YYREEE (reference sequence). V was trimmed by 4 bases and J by 6 bases, leaving 21 bases between them. The CDR3 sequence is 16 residues long. CDR3 in DNA: TGTGCCAGCAGCCGCCCGGACCGGGAAGGCGGGGATACGCAGTATTTT. Protein sequence: CASSRPDREGGDTQYF.

This clonotype was observed at least ten times. The V gene is TRBV6-2 or TRBV6-3, the J gene TRBJ2-3; no firm D call. V shed 6 bases and J shed 0 bases, with 22 bases lying between them. Germline CDR1 and CDR2: MNHEY and SVGEGT. This CDR3 comprises 18 residues. The CDR3 is CASSHWATARSSTDTQYF. The CDR3 DNA follows: TGTGCCAGCAGCCACTGGGCAACAGCGCGGTCTAGCACAGATACGCAGTATTTT.

In its sample, this clonotype was seen many times. The chain joins TRBV7-2 to TRBJ2-2, with TRBD2 identical over 9 bases. Per germline, CDR1 SGHTA and CDR2 FQGNSA. V lost 5 bases to trimming and J lost 6 bases; unmatched junction nucleotides: 7. The CDR3 consists of 15 residues. The CDR3, as DNA: TGTGCCAGCAGCCATGCCAGCGGGAGGCCCGGGGAGCTGTTTTTT. Translating gives CASSHASGRPGELFF.

This clonotype was picked up many times. The chain couples TRBV20-1 to TRBJ2-3, with a possible D match to TRBD1 (5 bases). Germline V gives CDR1 DFQATT, CDR2 SNEGSKA (reference sequence). There are 13 residues in the CDR3. The CDR3 region is CRVPGYGADTQYF. The CDR3 DNA reads as TGCAGGGTCCCAGGGTATGGCGCAGATACGCAGTATTTT.

This clonotype was detected only a few times. This chain connects TRBV20-1 to TRBJ2-1, with a weak D call TRBD2 (6 bases). V dropped 2 bases and J dropped 11 bases, with 19 bases sitting between them. This CDR3 is built from 14 residues. CDR1 and CDR2 (germline): DFQATT, SNEGSKA (reference sequence). This CDR3 reads CSARSAGLASQQFF. The DNA for the CDR3 is TGCAGTGCTAGATCGGCAGGGCTAGCGTCACAGCAGTTCTTC.

This clonotype has at least ten counts. This chain joins TRBV3-1 and TRBJ2-7; no definite D call. Germline loops: CDR1 LGHDT, CDR2 YNNKEL (reference sequence). This CDR3 has 16 amino acids. Trimming removed 3 bases at V and 1 base at J, with 16 bases between. The CDR3 DNA is TGTGCCAGCAGCCAGAACGCACCGTCCCGTTCCTACGAGCAGTACTTC. This gives the protein CASSQNAPSRSYEQYF.

This clonotype was recorded many times. This chain uses TRBV7-3 with TRBJ2-3; D is possibly TRBD2 (5 bases). Germline loops: CDR1 SGHTA, CDR2 FQGTGA. The CDR3 has 15 amino acids. Trimming shortened V by 5 bases and J by 6 bases, and 18 bases separated the two germline ends. The CDR3 region is CASSDPARVGDTQYF. The CDR3 DNA sequence: TGTGCCAGCAGCGATCCCGCGCGGGTTGGGGATACGCAGTATTTT.

This clonotype has only a few counts. The chain recombines TRBV7-2 with TRBJ1-4; unclear D gene. CDR1 is SGHTA and CDR2 is FQGNSA in the germline V gene. CDR3 length equals 13 residues. The V end was cut by 8 bases, the J end by 0 bases, with 7 bases between. Written as DNA, the CDR3 is TGTGCCAGCGAAAGAGCAACTAATGAAAAACTGTTTTTT. Protein product: CASERATNEKLFF.

Notes on this clonotype: Germline and junction disagree at one end, which may indicate a read error. The gene calls are TRBV7-9 and TRBJ2-1; D is undetermined. The germline gives CDR1 SEHNR, CDR2 FQNEAQ (reference sequence). The CDR3 is 15 amino acids. The chain's CDR3 is CASCLPRSSYNEQFF. CDR3 DNA: TGTGCCAGCTGCTTACCACGTAGCTCCTACAATGAGCAGTTCTTC.

This clonotype was seen repeatedly, ten times or more. The rearrangement joins TRBV5-6 to TRBJ2-3; TRBD2 might be the D (5 bases). V was cut by 0 bases and J by 1 base, with 12 bases left in between. CDR1 SGHDT and CDR2 YYEEEE come from the germline V gene. This CDR3 is 16 amino acids long. The CDR3 DNA sequence: TGTGCCAGCAGCTTGGTGAGGGCCTATCGCACAGATACGCAGTATTTT. Its translation is CASSLVRAYRTDTQYF.

Ten or more counts support this clonotype. The rearrangement uses TRBV6-2 or TRBV6-3 and TRBJ2-2, with unresolved D. V shed 0 bases and J shed 9 bases, with 11 bases lying between them. The CDR3 is made up of 14 amino acids. Germline CDR1 reads MNHEY; CDR2 reads SVGEGT. In DNA, the CDR3 is TGTGCCAGCAGTTACTCGACGGGTCTCCGGGAGCTGTTTTTT. Protein sequence: CASSYSTGLRELFF.

V usage is TRBV7-2 and J usage is TRBJ2-5; D not certain. V lost 1 base, J lost 1 base, and 7 bases lay in between. Germline loops: CDR1 SGHTA, CDR2 FQGNSA. The CDR3 spans 14 residues. CDR3 DNA: TGTGCCAGCAGCTTAGGTGACGGCCAAGAGACCCAGTACTTC. It codes for CASSLGDGQETQYF.

This sequence joins TRBV4-2 and TRBJ1-1; a weak D match, TRBD1 (5 bases). The CDR3 has 15 amino acids. The ends were cut back, 2 bases at V and 3 bases at J, with 13 bases in the middle. Germline V lookup: CDR1 LGHNA, CDR2 YNFKEQ. The DNA of the CDR3 is TGTGCCAGCAGCCAAACGGGAGGGGCCCACACTGAAGCTTTCTTT. This sequence encodes CASSQTGGAHTEAFF.